These 22 T cell receptor beta chains originate from one sample sequenced in a study of shared clonotypes between healthy human individuals (dated by TCRdb to the early 2020s). Library preparation used the immunoSEQ multiplex PCR assay. The table was pulled from immuneACCESS by TCRdb, which kept in-frame rearrangements only. Such tables lose some clones; where checked, under half of the loss comes from unresolved V genes, and the rest has no known cause. Across this sample there are some 1,100,000 clones, with roughly 74% seen only once. The ten largest clonotypes hold roughly 0.56% of the sample. The sequenced sample consisted of memory CD4+ T cells from PBMCs. Sample cell subset or site, as interpreted from the label and publication: CD45RA-negative fraction. These receptors were collected from a man aged 18 to 29 in good health. Some clones in this sample may be carry-over from other donors' samples.

This chain joins TRBV6-1 and TRBJ2-7; D remains unclear. Germline CDR1 is MNHNS and CDR2 is SASEGT. This CDR3 has 17 residues. V lost 2 bases and J lost 0, with 17 bases in between. The CDR3 spells CASSETHLELHSYEQYF. The CDR3 nucleotides are TGTGCCAGCAGTGAAACTCACCTAGAACTCCACTCCTACGAGCAGTACTTC.

The V and J genes are TRBV27 and TRBJ2-7; 10 bases map to TRBD2. The junction had 5 bases not matched to a gene; V was cut back by 3 bases and J by 6 bases. CDR1 is MNHEY, CDR2 SMNVEV, per germline (reference sequence). The CDR3 is 14 residues long. The CDR3 reads CASSLLAGVGEQYF. The CDR3 nucleotides read TGTGCCAGCAGTTTGCTAGCGGGAGTAGGCGAGCAGTACTTC.

The rearrangement joins TRBV7-2 to TRBJ1-1; TRBD1 is a possible D gene (5 bases). CDR3 length: 14 amino acids. Germline CDR1 and CDR2: SGHTA and FQGNSA. V gave up 6 bases and J gave up 1 base, with 12 bases separating them. CDR3 residues: CASRHDSPNTEAFF. CDR3 sequence (DNA): TGTGCCAGCAGACACGACAGCCCGAACACTGAAGCTTTCTTT.

The chain employs TRBV18 and TRBJ2-4; D may be TRBD1 or TRBD2 (5 bases each). Germline V gene data show CDR1 as KGHSH and CDR2 as LQKENI. The CDR3 extends over 16 amino acids. V dropped 3 bases and J dropped 5 bases, with 17 bases sitting between them. The CDR3 coding sequence is TGTGCCAGCTCACCCTCGCTATTTGGGGGACAAAACATTCAGTACTTC. It specifies CASSPSLFGGQNIQYF. Filled out from reference TRBV18 and TRBJ2-4, the complete variable domain reads NAGVMQNPRHLVRRRGQEARLRCSPMKGHSHVYWYRQLPEEGLKFMVYLQKENIIDESGMPKERFSAEFPKEGPSILRIQQVVRGDSAAYFCASSPSLFGGQNIQYFGAGTRLSVL.

J is TRBJ2-3 and V is TRBV11-2; D unclear. With 1 base removed from V and 1 base from J, the gap between germline ends came to 18 bases. The CDR3 has 18 amino acids. CDR1 SGHAT and CDR2 FQNNGV come from the germline V gene. The CDR3 region has the DNA TGTGCCAGCAGCTTAGGGTTCGCAGATGGCCCTCGCACAGATACGCAGTATTTT. Protein: CASSLGFADGPRTDTQYF.

The chain has TRBV7-3 and TRBJ2-3; 9 bases match TRBD2. V was pared by 2 bases and J by 7 bases, with 4 bases of the junction left unmatched. From germline, CDR1 is SGHTA and CDR2 FQGTGA. This CDR3 contains 14 residues. The CDR3 DNA reads as TGTGCCAGCAGCTTAGCGGGAGGGGATTATACGCAGTATTTT. This translates into CASSLAGGDYTQYF.

This rearrangement joins TRBV9 to TRBJ2-2; possibly TRBD2 for D (6 bases). The germline gives CDR1 SGDLS, CDR2 YYNGEE. The V and J ends lost 7 bases and 2 bases respectively, with 15 bases between them. This CDR3 region has 15 residues. CDR3 in amino acids: CASGRIASNTGELFF. CDR3 in DNA: TGTGCCAGCGGGAGGATTGCGAGTAACACCGGGGAGCTGTTTTTT.

The chain links TRBV28 to TRBJ2-3; 8 bases line up with TRBD2. V trimming: 5 bases; J trimming: 1 base; junction bases outside the gene matches: 5. Per germline, CDR1 MDHEN and CDR2 SYDVKM. The CDR3 totals 15 residues. The chain's CDR3 is CASSVSGRGTDTQYF. CDR3 nucleotides: TGTGCCAGCAGTGTGAGCGGGAGAGGCACAGATACGCAGTATTTT.

Of note for this clone: A much larger clonotype is one base distant, so this may be a read error. The chain carries TRBV28 and TRBJ1-5; 10 nucleotides match TRBD1. V lost 6 bases and J lost 5; bases outside the gene matches: 1. This CDR3 is built from 13 residues. The germline V gene has CDR1 MDHEN and CDR2 SYDVKM. The CDR3 is CASRDRGDQPQHF. The CDR3 bases are TGTGCCAGCAGGGACAGGGGGGATCAGCCCCAGCATTTT. The complete variable domain, with remaining parts taken from reference TRBV28 and TRBJ1-5, reads DVKVTQSSRYLVKRTGEKVFLECVQDMDHENMFWYRQDPGLGLRLIYFSYDVKMKEKGDIPEGYSVSREKKERFSLILESASTNQTSMYLCASRDRGDQPQHFGDGTRLSIL.

This clone was found once. The chain combines TRBV28 with TRBJ2-5; D may be TRBD2 (5 bases). This CDR3 has 15 residues. The germline V and J ends were trimmed by 2 bases and 5 bases, with 15 bases remaining between them. CDR1 and CDR2 from the germline V gene are MDHEN and SYDVKM. The CDR3 loop reads CASSLLGITAETQYF. For the CDR3, the DNA is TGTGCCAGCAGTTTACTCGGGATAACTGCGGAGACCCAGTACTTC.

This chain links TRBV2 with TRBJ2-1; 7 positions match TRBD1. Trimming cost V 8 bases and J 1 base; bases outside gene matches: 5. This CDR3 is built from 14 residues. CDR1 SNHLY and CDR2 FYNNEI come from the germline V gene. The CDR3 loop is CASLRQGSYNEQFF. DNA of the CDR3: TGTGCCAGCCTAAGACAGGGATCCTACAATGAGCAGTTCTTC.

This clone turned up a few times. At the DNA level, this CDR3 is encoded by other sequences in the same sample as well. The rearrangement links TRBV5-1 to TRBJ1-1, with D tentatively TRBD1 (5 bases). Germline V CDR1 and CDR2: SGHRS, YFSETQ. V was clipped by 2 bases and J by 1 base, with 9 bases between them. The CDR3 is made up of 14 amino acids. The CDR3 DNA reads TGCGCCAGCAGCTTCGACGGGGGGAACACTGAAGCTTTCTTT. Protein product: CASSFDGGNTEAFF.

The CDR3 DNA is TGCGCCAGCAGCTTGAGGAGCGGGAGGCCCACAGATACGCAGTATTTT. Protein sequence: CASSLRSGRPTDTQYF. The chain employs TRBV5-1 and TRBJ2-3, with 9 bases lining up with TRBD2. Trimming at V came to 1 base and at J to 2 bases, leaving 5 bases not matched to a gene. The CDR3 is 16 residues long. The germline V gene has CDR1 SGHRS and CDR2 YFSETQ.

The chain uses TRBV2 and TRBJ1-2, with D tentatively TRBD1 (5 bases). Trimming stripped 5 bases from V and 4 bases from J, with 11 bases between. Germline V CDR1 and CDR2: SNHLY, FYNNEI. This CDR3 has 13 residues. The CDR3 spells CASSKQAIYGYTF. CDR3 DNA: TGTGCCAGCAGTAAACAGGCGATCTATGGCTACACCTTC.

The chain links TRBV27 to TRBJ1-1; D perhaps matches TRBD1 (6 bases). Trimming took off 3 bases at V and 2 bases at J, with 10 bases between the two ends. Germline V gene sequence: CDR1 MNHEY, CDR2 SMNVEV (reference sequence). There are 14 residues in the CDR3. The chain's CDR3 is CASSFDRQNTEAFF. The CDR3 nucleotides read TGTGCCAGCAGTTTCGACAGGCAAAACACTGAAGCTTTCTTT.

The chain is built from TRBV28 and TRBJ1-5; 10 positions match TRBD1. The CDR3 length is 17 residues. CDR1 and CDR2 (germline): MDHEN, SYDVKM. V shed 1 base and J 6 bases; nucleotides not matched to a gene: 9. The CDR3 DNA reads TGTGCCAGCAGTTTATACCCGACAGGGGGCGCGGTTCAGCCCCAGCATTTT. Protein product: CASSLYPTGGAVQPQHF.

This clone was recorded only once. The V call is TRBV7-2, the J call TRBJ2-7; 7 positions match TRBD2. Trimming cost V 6 bases and J 2 bases; bases outside gene matches: 7. CDR1 is SGHTA, CDR2 FQGNSA, per germline. The CDR3 runs 14 residues. For the CDR3, the DNA is TGTGCCAGCAGTTCCAGCGGGACCACCTACGAGCAGTACTTC. Its translation is CASSSSGTTYEQYF.

This clone came up a few times. This chain uses TRBV7-2 with TRBJ2-1, with TRBD2 matching over 12 bases. The germline V gene encodes CDR1 SGHTA and CDR2 FQGNSA. V shed 2 bases and J 4 bases; nucleotides not matched to a gene: 9. The CDR3 extends over 18 amino acids. The CDR3 coding sequence is TGTGCCAGCAGCTTACGGGCTAGCGGGAGGGCCAGGTACAATGAGCAGTTCTTC. Protein: CASSLRASGRARYNEQFF.

The chain has TRBV6-5 and TRBJ2-2; no reliable D call. Germline values: CDR1 MNHEY, CDR2 SVGAGI. The CDR3 covers 15 residues. V shed 1 base and J shed 0 bases, with 6 bases lying between them. This CDR3 reads CASSYWAANTGELFF. The CDR3 DNA reads as TGTGCCAGCAGTTACTGGGCGGCGAACACCGGGGAGCTGTTTTTT.

In DNA, the CDR3 is TGTGCCAGCTCAACGACAGGGAGGGACTATGGCTACACCTTC. Its protein product is CASSTTGRDYGYTF. This chain uses TRBV18 with TRBJ1-2; 7 nucleotides align to TRBD1. Germline CDR1 KGHSH, CDR2 LQKENI. After removal of 5 bases from V and 3 bases from J, the junction contained 6 bases not matched to a gene. There are 14 residues in the CDR3.

The J gene is TRBJ2-7, the V gene TRBV7-8; 9 bases map to TRBD2. Germline-derived CDR1 and CDR2 are SGHVS and FQNEAQ. The V gene end was trimmed by 4 bases and the J gene end by 7 bases; junction bases not matched to a gene: 14. CDR3 length: 16 amino acids. CDR3: CASSSQAGTSLREQYF. The CDR3 DNA reads as TGTGCCAGCAGCTCCCAAGCCGGGACTAGCCTTCGGGAGCAGTACTTC.

The V call is TRBV7-8, the J call TRBJ2-2, with D unresolved. V was shortened by 2 bases and J by 8 bases, with 9 bases between the two germline ends. Looked up from germline, CDR1 is SGHVS and CDR2 is FQNEAQ. The CDR3 loop spans 13 amino acids. The CDR3 DNA reads as TGTGCCAGCAGCTTAAAAAGTCGTGGGGAGCTGTTTTTT. It codes for CASSLKSRGELFF.